The present T cell receptor (beta chain) was sequenced within a study of response to subunit inactivated influenza vaccine. Study findings and constraints: That few new T cells are recruited by each seasonal influenza vaccination was the authors' suggestion.

Worth noting for this clonotype: Its specificity is unknown.

TCRdb called the RT-PCR reads again in MiXCR, with one record for every CDR3 protein. The data show roughly 570,000 distinct CDR3 sequences, around 13% seen once. CDR3 length equals 18 residues. Germline-derived CDR1 and CDR2 are SGHAT and FQNNGV. V trimming: 2 bases; J trimming: 0 bases; junction bases outside the gene matches: 8. The source is a man aged 45 to 65 who received an inactivated influenza vaccine. The J gene is TRBJ2-7, the V gene TRBV11-2, with 12 bases lining up with TRBD2. The material sequenced was PBMCs from blood, taken roughly 6 weeks after vaccination. CDR3 residues: CASSLTSGGSTRSYEQYF. CDR3 nucleotides: TGTGCCAGCAGCTTAACTAGCGGGGGGTCTACCCGCTCCTACGAGCAGTACTTC. Full variable domain (missing parts from reference TRBV11-2 and TRBJ2-7): EAGVAQSPRYKIIEKRQSVAFWCNPISGHATLYWYQQILGQGPKLLIQFQNNGVVDDSQLPKDRFSAERLKGVDSTLKIQPAKLEDSAVYLCASSLTSGGSTRSYEQYFGPGTRLTVT.